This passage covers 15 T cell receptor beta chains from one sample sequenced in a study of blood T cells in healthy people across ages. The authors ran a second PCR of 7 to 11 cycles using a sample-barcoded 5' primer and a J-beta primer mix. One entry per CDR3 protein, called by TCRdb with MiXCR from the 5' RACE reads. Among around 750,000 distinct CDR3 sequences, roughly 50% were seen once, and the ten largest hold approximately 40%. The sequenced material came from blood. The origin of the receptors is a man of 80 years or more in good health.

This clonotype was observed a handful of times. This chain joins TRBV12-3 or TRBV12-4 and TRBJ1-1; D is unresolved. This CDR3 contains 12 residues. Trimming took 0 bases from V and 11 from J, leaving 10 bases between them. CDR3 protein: CASSLAQRGAFF. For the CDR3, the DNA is TGTGCCAGCAGTTTAGCACAGCGTGGGGCTTTCTTT.

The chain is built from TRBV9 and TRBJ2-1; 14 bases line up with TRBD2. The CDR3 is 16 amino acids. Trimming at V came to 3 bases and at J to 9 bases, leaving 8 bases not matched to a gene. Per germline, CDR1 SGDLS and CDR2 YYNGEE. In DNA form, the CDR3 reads TGTGCCAGCAGCGGTACCGGGACTAGCGGGAGAAGTGAGCAGTTCTTC. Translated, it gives CASSGTGTSGRSEQFF. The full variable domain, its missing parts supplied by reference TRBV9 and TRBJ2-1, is DSGVTQTPKHLITATGQRVTLRCSPRSGDLSVYWYQQSLDQGLQFLIQYYNGEERAKGNILERFSAQQFPDLHSELNLSSLELGDSALYFCASSGTGTSGRSEQFFGPGTRLTVL.

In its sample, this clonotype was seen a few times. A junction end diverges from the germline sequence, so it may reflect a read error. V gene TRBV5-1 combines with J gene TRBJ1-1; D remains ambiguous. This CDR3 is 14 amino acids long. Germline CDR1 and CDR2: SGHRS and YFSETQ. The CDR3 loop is CASSLVRGNTEAFF. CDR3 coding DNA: TGTGCCAGCAGCTTAGTGCGGGGTAACACTGAAGCTTTCTTT.

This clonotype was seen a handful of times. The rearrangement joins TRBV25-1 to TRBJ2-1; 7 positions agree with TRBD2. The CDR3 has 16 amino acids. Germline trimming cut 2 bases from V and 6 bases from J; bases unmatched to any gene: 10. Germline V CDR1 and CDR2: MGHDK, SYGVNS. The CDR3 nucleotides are TGTGCCAGCAGTGAAACCGGGACTATTGCCGCCAATGAGCAGTTCTTC. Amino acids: CASSETGTIAANEQFF.

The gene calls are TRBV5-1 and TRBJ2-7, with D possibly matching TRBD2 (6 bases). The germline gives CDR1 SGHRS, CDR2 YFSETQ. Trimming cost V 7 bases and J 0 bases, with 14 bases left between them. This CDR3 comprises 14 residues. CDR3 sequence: CASGSGAPSYEQYF. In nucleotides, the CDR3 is TGCGCCAGCGGTAGCGGAGCCCCCTCCTACGAGCAGTACTTC.

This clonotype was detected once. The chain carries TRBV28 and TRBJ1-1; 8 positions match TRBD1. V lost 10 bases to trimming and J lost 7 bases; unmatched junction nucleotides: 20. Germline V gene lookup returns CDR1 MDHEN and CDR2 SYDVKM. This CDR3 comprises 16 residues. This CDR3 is CATRGPRGPSYGEAFF. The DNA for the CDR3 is TGTGCCACCAGGGGCCCCAGGGGGCCAAGTTATGGTGAAGCTTTCTTT.

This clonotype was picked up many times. In DNA form, the CDR3 reads TGTGCCAGCAGCCAGGGTGAGGAGACCCAGTACTTC. The encoded protein is CASSQGEETQYF. V and J are TRBV3-1 and TRBJ2-5; D not resolved. The CDR3 extends over 12 amino acids. CDR1 LGHDT and CDR2 YNNKEL come from the germline V gene (reference sequence). Trimming removed 3 bases from V and 5 bases from J, with 7 bases in between.

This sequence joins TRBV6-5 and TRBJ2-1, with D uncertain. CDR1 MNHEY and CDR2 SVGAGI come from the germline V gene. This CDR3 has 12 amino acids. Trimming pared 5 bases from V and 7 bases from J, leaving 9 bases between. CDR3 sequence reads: CASSRWGNEQFF. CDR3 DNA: TGTGCCAGCAGTAGATGGGGAAATGAGCAGTTCTTC.

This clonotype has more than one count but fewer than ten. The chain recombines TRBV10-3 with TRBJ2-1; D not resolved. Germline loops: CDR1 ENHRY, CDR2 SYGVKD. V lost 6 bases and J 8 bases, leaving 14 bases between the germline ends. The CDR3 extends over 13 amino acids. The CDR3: CAIRPQRRDEQFF. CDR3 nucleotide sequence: TGTGCCATCAGGCCCCAACGCCGAGATGAGCAGTTCTTC.

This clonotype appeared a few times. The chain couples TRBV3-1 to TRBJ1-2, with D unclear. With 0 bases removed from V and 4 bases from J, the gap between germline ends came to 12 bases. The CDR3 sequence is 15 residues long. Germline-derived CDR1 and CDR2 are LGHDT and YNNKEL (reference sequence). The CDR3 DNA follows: TGTGCCAGCAGCCAAGATCCAAGAGGCAGCTATGGCTACACCTTC. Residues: CASSQDPRGSYGYTF.

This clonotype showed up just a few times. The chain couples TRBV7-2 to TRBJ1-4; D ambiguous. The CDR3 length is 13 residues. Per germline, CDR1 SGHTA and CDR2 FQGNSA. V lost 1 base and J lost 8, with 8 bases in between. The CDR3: CASSLEVEEKLFF. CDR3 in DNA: TGTGCCAGCAGCTTAGAGGTGGAGGAAAAACTGTTTTTT.

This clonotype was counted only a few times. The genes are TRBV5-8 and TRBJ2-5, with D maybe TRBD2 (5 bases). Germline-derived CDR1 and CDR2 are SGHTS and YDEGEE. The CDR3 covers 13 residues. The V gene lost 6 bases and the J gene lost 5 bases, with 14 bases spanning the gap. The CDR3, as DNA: TGTGCCAGCACCCTCCGGGGTGTTGAGACCCAGTACTTC. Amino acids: CASTLRGVETQYF.

CDR3 loop: CASSLLANVLTF. The CDR3 DNA reads as TGCGCCAGCAGCTTGCTGGCCAACGTCCTGACTTTC. The chain recombines TRBV5-1 with TRBJ2-6; D gene uncertain. The V end lost 1 base, the J end lost 6 bases, and 2 bases lay between the germline ends. This CDR3 is built from 12 residues. CDR1 and CDR2 (germline): SGHRS, YFSETQ.

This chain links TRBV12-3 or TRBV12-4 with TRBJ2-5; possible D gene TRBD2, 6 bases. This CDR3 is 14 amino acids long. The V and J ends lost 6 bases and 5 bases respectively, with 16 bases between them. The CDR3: CASRGVGAGETQYF. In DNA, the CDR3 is TGTGCCAGCAGAGGCGTTGGCGCGGGGGAGACCCAGTACTTC.

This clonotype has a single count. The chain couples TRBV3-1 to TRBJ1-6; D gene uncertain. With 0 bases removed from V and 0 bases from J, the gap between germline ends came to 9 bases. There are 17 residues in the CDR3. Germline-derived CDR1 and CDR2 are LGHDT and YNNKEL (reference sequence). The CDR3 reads CASSQEGGSSYNSPLHF. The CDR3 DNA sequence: TGTGCCAGCAGCCAAGAAGGCGGGAGCTCCTATAATTCACCCCTCCACTTT.